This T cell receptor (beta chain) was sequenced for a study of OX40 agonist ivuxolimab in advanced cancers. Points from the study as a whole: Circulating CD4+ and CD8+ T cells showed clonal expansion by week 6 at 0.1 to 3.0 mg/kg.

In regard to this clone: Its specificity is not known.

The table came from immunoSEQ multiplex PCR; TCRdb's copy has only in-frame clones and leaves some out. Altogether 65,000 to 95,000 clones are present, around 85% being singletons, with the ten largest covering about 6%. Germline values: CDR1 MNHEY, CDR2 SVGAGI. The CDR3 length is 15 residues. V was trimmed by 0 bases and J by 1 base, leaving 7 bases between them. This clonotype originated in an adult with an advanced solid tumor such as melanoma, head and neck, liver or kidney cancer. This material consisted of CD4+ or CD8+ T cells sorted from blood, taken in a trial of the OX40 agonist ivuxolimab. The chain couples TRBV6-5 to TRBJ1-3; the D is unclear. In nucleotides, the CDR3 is TGTGCCAGCAGTTACTCCGCGGGGTCTGGAAACACCATATATTTT. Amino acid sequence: CASSYSAGSGNTIYF.